The T cell receptor (beta chain) described here comes from a study of cytomegalovirus exposure and HLA in healthy donors. Sequencing used immunoSEQ multiplex PCR; TCRdb keeps in-frame clones, though not all of them. This table holds 100,000 to 150,000 clones, roughly nine tenths found once. The germline V and J ends were trimmed by 3 bases and 7 bases, with 19 bases remaining between them. The germline CDR1 and CDR2 sequences are GTSNPN and SVGIG (reference sequence). This CDR3 contains 15 residues. Study-level findings and limits: The study put some 150 TCR beta chains on its list as cytomegalovirus-associated.

In its sample, this clone was seen once. Its cognate antigen is unknown. Sequenced sample: PBMCs. The sequence derives from a woman aged 18-35 years in good health and CMV-seronegative. This chain connects TRBV30 to TRBJ1-5, with D unclear. This CDR3 is CAWSHSTSGGQPQHF. The CDR3 DNA sequence: TGTGCCTGGAGCCATAGTACGTCAGGAGGCCAGCCCCAGCATTTT.